The rows below give T cell receptor beta chains drawn from one sample of a study of blood T cell repertoires in COVID-19. Measured with immunoSEQ multiplex PCR; TCRdb has only the in-frame clones, and not every one. The sample comprises around 200,000 clones, more than 80% of which are singletons, and about 6.4% rests with the top ten. The specimen was peripheral blood. Source of these receptors: a human donor in a cohort sampled during active COVID-19. Both conserved end residues are part of each CDR3. The order of the fields is D gene, clone size, V gene, J gene, CDR3 DNA, CDR3 protein. D genes are given only for firm matches. Not all rows give a size; the values are once, few, many and, for expanded clones, a class.

d_gene: TRBD1; abundance: .; v_gene: TRBV5-6; j_gene: TRBJ2-7; CDR3nt: TGTGCCAGCAGTTTGACAGGGGGCTACGAGCAGTACTTC; CDR3aa: CASSLTGGYEQYF
d_gene: TRBD1; abundance: .; v_gene: TRBV9; j_gene: TRBJ1-4; CDR3nt: TGTGCCAGCAGTCCTGCTTTCGGGACAGGTGAAAAACTGTTTTTT; CDR3aa: CASSPAFGTGEKLFF
d_gene: TRBD2; abundance: .; v_gene: TRBV6-4; j_gene: TRBJ2-1; CDR3nt: TGTGCCAGCACTCAACCCGCGACTAGCGGGGGGTGCCATGAGCAGTTCTTC; CDR3aa: CASTQPATSGGCHEQFF
d_gene: .; abundance: .; v_gene: TRBV10-1; j_gene: TRBJ1-2; CDR3nt: TGCGCCAGCGCTCAAGACAGAGCCTATGGCTACACCTTC; CDR3aa: CASAQDRAYGYTF
d_gene: TRBD1; abundance: .; v_gene: TRBV20-1; j_gene: TRBJ1-1; CDR3nt: TGCAGTGCTAGTGTAAACAGGGGTATGGACACTGAAGCTTTCTTT; CDR3aa: CSASVNRGMDTEAFF
d_gene: .; abundance: .; v_gene: TRBV19; j_gene: TRBJ2-7; CDR3nt: TGTGCCAGTAGTCCCGCAGGGTCCAATCTCTACGAGCAGTACTTC; CDR3aa: CASSPAGSNLYEQYF
d_gene: .; abundance: .; v_gene: TRBV6-5; j_gene: TRBJ1-1; CDR3nt: TGTGCCAGCAGTTACGGGCGACAGAACACTGAAGCTTTCTTT; CDR3aa: CASSYGRQNTEAFF
d_gene: TRBD2; abundance: .; v_gene: TRBV5-4; j_gene: TRBJ2-5; CDR3nt: TGTGCCAGCAGCTTAGGGACTAGCGACACCCAAGAGACCCAGTACTTC; CDR3aa: CASSLGTSDTQETQYF
d_gene: .; abundance: .; v_gene: TRBV18; j_gene: TRBJ2-3; CDR3nt: TGTGCCAGCTCATATCGTCGGAAAGGGGAAGATACGCAGTATTTT; CDR3aa: CASSYRRKGEDTQYF
d_gene: TRBD1; abundance: .; v_gene: TRBV3-1/TRBV3-2; j_gene: TRBJ1-4; CDR3nt: TGTGCCAGCAGCCAGATAACAGGGGAATTCGAAAAACTGTTTTTT; CDR3aa: CASSQITGEFEKLFF
d_gene: TRBD1; abundance: few; v_gene: TRBV5-8; j_gene: TRBJ2-6; CDR3nt: TGTGCCAGCAGCGACAGGGTATCTGGGGCCAACGTCCTGACTTTC; CDR3aa: CASSDRVSGANVLTF
d_gene: TRBD1; abundance: .; v_gene: TRBV10-3; j_gene: TRBJ2-3; CDR3nt: TGTGCCATCAGGCCCGGACAGGGGGGAGATACGCAGTATTTT; CDR3aa: CAIRPGQGGDTQYF
d_gene: .; abundance: .; v_gene: TRBV7-9; j_gene: TRBJ1-1; CDR3nt: TGTGCCAGCAGGTTTGGGGCAACTGAAGCTTTCTTT; CDR3aa: CASRFGATEAFF
d_gene: TRBD1; abundance: .; v_gene: TRBV9; j_gene: TRBJ1-4; CDR3nt: TGTGCCAGCAGCGGGGGGACAGGGAGAACTAATGAAAAACTGTTTTTT; CDR3aa: CASSGGTGRTNEKLFF
d_gene: .; abundance: few; v_gene: TRBV15; j_gene: TRBJ1-5; CDR3nt: TGTGCCACCAGCATTGAGGGTCAGAGCAATCAGCCCCAGCATTTT; CDR3aa: CATSIEGQSNQPQHF
d_gene: TRBD1; abundance: .; v_gene: TRBV7-9; j_gene: TRBJ2-5; CDR3nt: TGTGCCAGCAGCTTTGACAGGGGTTCGGGCGAAGAGACCCAGTACTTC; CDR3aa: CASSFDRGSGEETQYF
d_gene: TRBD1; abundance: .; v_gene: TRBV7-9; j_gene: TRBJ2-7; CDR3nt: TGTGCCAGCAGCTCCGCCCCCCGGGACAGCTACTACGAGCAGTACTTC; CDR3aa: CASSSAPRDSYYEQYF
d_gene: TRBD2; abundance: .; v_gene: TRBV5-1; j_gene: TRBJ2-7; CDR3nt: TGCGCCAGCAGCTCGGGGAGGGTCTCCTACGAGCAGTACTTC; CDR3aa: CASSSGRVSYEQYF
d_gene: TRBD1; abundance: once; v_gene: TRBV5-1; j_gene: TRBJ2-2; CDR3nt: TGCGCCAGCAGCTCACGGACAGGAAACACCGGGGAGCTGTTTTTT; CDR3aa: CASSSRTGNTGELFF
d_gene: .; abundance: once; v_gene: TRBV20-1; j_gene: TRBJ1-2; CDR3nt: TGCAGTGCTAGTAGGGGCGAAGACTATGGCTACACCTTC; CDR3aa: CSASRGEDYGYTF
d_gene: TRBD2; abundance: .; v_gene: TRBV5-1; j_gene: TRBJ2-1; CDR3nt: TGCGCCAGCAGCGCTTTCGGCGGGGGGACCTACAATGAGCAGTTCTTC; CDR3aa: CASSAFGGGTYNEQFF
d_gene: .; abundance: .; v_gene: TRBV19; j_gene: TRBJ1-2; CDR3nt: TGTGCCAGTAGTCTTCACCGGTGGGAGGAGTATGGCTACACCTTC; CDR3aa: CASSLHRWEEYGYTF
d_gene: .; abundance: .; v_gene: TRBV9; j_gene: TRBJ1-6; CDR3nt: TGTGCCAGCAGCGTATGGGCAGGGCTTAATTCACCCCTCCACTTT; CDR3aa: CASSVWAGLNSPLHF
d_gene: .; abundance: .; v_gene: TRBV18; j_gene: TRBJ1-4; CDR3nt: TGTGCCAGCTCACCTGGACATTCAACTAATGAAAAACTGTTTTTT; CDR3aa: CASSPGHSTNEKLFF
d_gene: .; abundance: .; v_gene: TRBV5-4; j_gene: TRBJ1-1; CDR3nt: TGTGCCAGCAGCTCCTACGACACCTCGGGAGGCTCTGAAGCTTTCTTT; CDR3aa: CASSSYDTSGGSEAFF
d_gene: .; abundance: .; v_gene: TRBV19; j_gene: TRBJ1-3; CDR3nt: TGTGCCAGTAGCCCGGATCCCAACAGGGTGGGCTACTCTGGAAACACCATATATTTT; CDR3aa: CASSPDPNRVGYSGNTIYF
d_gene: .; abundance: .; v_gene: TRBV4-1; j_gene: TRBJ1-4; CDR3nt: TGCGCCAGCAGCCAGACCACAGGGCTGCTGTTTTTT; CDR3aa: CASSQTTGLLFF
d_gene: TRBD2; abundance: .; v_gene: TRBV19; j_gene: TRBJ2-1; CDR3nt: TGTGCCAGTAGTATGGGCCTCGTACGGGGGGGCCTCAACAATGAGCAGTTCTTC; CDR3aa: CASSMGLVRGGLNNEQFF
d_gene: .; abundance: .; v_gene: TRBV13; j_gene: TRBJ2-3; CDR3nt: TGTGCCAGCAGCCCCCCTACAGATACGCAGTATTTT; CDR3aa: CASSPPTDTQYF
d_gene: .; abundance: .; v_gene: TRBV27; j_gene: TRBJ1-2; CDR3nt: TGTGCCAGCGGTATCGGTGGGGGCCATGGCTACACCTTC; CDR3aa: CASGIGGGHGYTF
d_gene: TRBD1; abundance: .; v_gene: TRBV19; j_gene: TRBJ1-4; CDR3nt: TGTGCCAGTAGGATGGGACAGACTAATGAAAAACTGTTTTTT; CDR3aa: CASRMGQTNEKLFF
d_gene: TRBD2; abundance: .; v_gene: TRBV5-1; j_gene: TRBJ2-1; CDR3nt: TGCGCCAGCACCCCGGGACTAGCGGGGAAAGTGAGTGAGCAGTTCTTC; CDR3aa: CASTPGLAGKVSEQFF
d_gene: .; abundance: .; v_gene: TRBV5-1; j_gene: TRBJ1-5; CDR3nt: TGCGCCAGCAGCCGGACAGAAGATAGCAATCAGCCCCAGCATTTT; CDR3aa: CASSRTEDSNQPQHF
d_gene: .; abundance: many; v_gene: TRBV2; j_gene: TRBJ1-2; CDR3nt: TGTGCCAGCAGTGATAGTGAGAACTATGGCTACACCTTC; CDR3aa: CASSDSENYGYTF
d_gene: TRBD1; abundance: once; v_gene: TRBV7-9; j_gene: TRBJ1-4; CDR3nt: TGTGCCAGCAGCATAGAGGACAGGAGGGAGGAAAAACTGTTTTTT; CDR3aa: CASSIEDRREEKLFF
d_gene: .; abundance: .; v_gene: TRBV9; j_gene: TRBJ1-2; CDR3nt: TGTGCCAGCAGCACCCACTCGGTTTCGGGAACGAACTATGGCTACACCTTC; CDR3aa: CASSTHSVSGTNYGYTF
d_gene: TRBD1; abundance: once; v_gene: TRBV7-9; j_gene: TRBJ2-3; CDR3nt: TGTGCCAGCAGCCATGACAGGGCCCCATCCACAGATACGCAGTATTTT; CDR3aa: CASSHDRAPSTDTQYF
d_gene: TRBD1; abundance: .; v_gene: TRBV6-5; j_gene: TRBJ2-7; CDR3nt: TGTGCCAGCTCCGTTGGACAGGGGTTGTCCTACGAGCAGTACTTC; CDR3aa: CASSVGQGLSYEQYF
d_gene: TRBD1; abundance: .; v_gene: TRBV7-6; j_gene: TRBJ1-1; CDR3nt: TGTGCCAGCAGCACGACGGGACAGGGCTTTATGAACACTGAAGCTTTCTTT; CDR3aa: CASSTTGQGFMNTEAFF
d_gene: TRBD1; abundance: .; v_gene: TRBV11-1; j_gene: TRBJ2-7; CDR3nt: TGTGCCAGCAGCTACGCCGGGACAGGGATGTACGAGCAGTACTTC; CDR3aa: CASSYAGTGMYEQYF
d_gene: .; abundance: .; v_gene: TRBV7-6; j_gene: TRBJ2-2; CDR3nt: TGTGCCAGCAGCCCCCCCCGGGTAGGGGGCACCGGGGAGCTGTTTTTT; CDR3aa: CASSPPRVGGTGELFF
d_gene: TRBD1; abundance: .; v_gene: TRBV5-8; j_gene: TRBJ1-2; CDR3nt: TGTGCCAGCAGACCGACAGGGCTAAGTTATGGCTACACCTTC; CDR3aa: CASRPTGLSYGYTF
d_gene: .; abundance: .; v_gene: TRBV12-3/TRBV12-4; j_gene: TRBJ2-1; CDR3nt: TGTGCCAGCAGTAGAGACAGGAGCAATGAGCAGTTCTTC; CDR3aa: CASSRDRSNEQFF
d_gene: .; abundance: .; v_gene: TRBV5-4; j_gene: TRBJ1-1; CDR3nt: TGTGCCAGCAGCTATGACAGTTACACTGAAGCTTTCTTT; CDR3aa: CASSYDSYTEAFF
d_gene: .; abundance: .; v_gene: TRBV4-1; j_gene: TRBJ1-2; CDR3nt: TGCGCCAGCAGCCAAGCCGGGGACTATGGCTACACCTTC; CDR3aa: CASSQAGDYGYTF
d_gene: .; abundance: .; v_gene: TRBV19; j_gene: TRBJ1-4; CDR3nt: TGTGCCAGTAGTTCCTCAAGCTGGGAAAAACTGTTTTTT; CDR3aa: CASSSSSWEKLFF
d_gene: TRBD1; abundance: many; v_gene: TRBV4-1; j_gene: TRBJ1-2; CDR3nt: TGCGCCAGCAGCCGTTCAGGACAGGGCGACTATGGCTACACCTTC; CDR3aa: CASSRSGQGDYGYTF
d_gene: .; abundance: .; v_gene: TRBV12-3/TRBV12-4; j_gene: TRBJ1-2; CDR3nt: TGTGCCAGCAGTTTGAGGGAATATGGCTACACCTTC; CDR3aa: CASSLREYGYTF
d_gene: TRBD1; abundance: .; v_gene: TRBV9; j_gene: TRBJ2-5; CDR3nt: TGTGCCAGCAGCGTAGACAGGGGGTCCACAGAGACCCAGTACTTC; CDR3aa: CASSVDRGSTETQYF
d_gene: TRBD1; abundance: .; v_gene: TRBV4-1; j_gene: TRBJ1-1; CDR3nt: TGCGCCAGCAGCCATACACAGGGGATGGGGACTGAAGCTTTCTTT; CDR3aa: CASSHTQGMGTEAFF
d_gene: .; abundance: .; v_gene: TRBV6-5; j_gene: TRBJ2-7; CDR3nt: TGTGCCAGCAGACGAACAGGGAACCCGAGGAGCGAGCAGTACTTC; CDR3aa: CASRRTGNPRSEQYF
d_gene: TRBD2; abundance: .; v_gene: TRBV5-1; j_gene: TRBJ2-3; CDR3nt: TGCGCCACCGCGACTAGCGGGGGGCCTATTAGCACAGATACGCAGTATTTT; CDR3aa: CATATSGGPISTDTQYF
d_gene: .; abundance: .; v_gene: TRBV19; j_gene: TRBJ2-7; CDR3nt: TGTGCCAGCAACGAGCAGTACTTC; CDR3aa: CASNEQYF
d_gene: .; abundance: .; v_gene: TRBV7-2; j_gene: TRBJ2-7; CDR3nt: TGTGCCAGCACCTCAAACAGGGAATCCTACGAGCAGTACTTC; CDR3aa: CASTSNRESYEQYF
d_gene: .; abundance: .; v_gene: TRBV5-4; j_gene: TRBJ1-1; CDR3nt: TGTGCCAGCAGCATACTGTCTGGGGGCCGGGAAGCTTTCTTT; CDR3aa: CASSILSGGREAFF
d_gene: .; abundance: .; v_gene: TRBV6-5; j_gene: TRBJ1-4; CDR3nt: TGTGCCAGCTGTCTTACAGGGACCTCGAATGAAAAACTGTTTTTT; CDR3aa: CASCLTGTSNEKLFF
d_gene: .; abundance: .; v_gene: TRBV13; j_gene: TRBJ1-2; CDR3nt: TGTGCCAGCAGCTTAGGCCGGGTCAGAGCTAACTATGGCTACACCTTC; CDR3aa: CASSLGRVRANYGYTF
d_gene: .; abundance: .; v_gene: TRBV7-2; j_gene: TRBJ2-2; CDR3nt: TGTGCCAGCAGCTTAGTCGCCGGGTATGACACCGGGGAGCTGTTTTTT; CDR3aa: CASSLVAGYDTGELFF
d_gene: TRBD1; abundance: few; v_gene: TRBV7-9; j_gene: TRBJ2-7; CDR3nt: TGTGCCAGCAGCCCGACCCCCGGGACAGGGGGCTACGAGCAGTACTTC; CDR3aa: CASSPTPGTGGYEQYF